This TCR beta chain appears in the sequencing data of a study of CD8 T cells in ankylosing spondylitis. TCRdb passed the 5' RACE reads through MiXCR, listing each CDR3 protein once. The data contain hundreds of thousands of distinct CDR3 sequences, 10% to 15% of them singletons. This CDR3 has 14 residues. From germline, CDR1 is MNHEY and CDR2 SMNVEV (reference sequence). Trimming removed 6 bases at V and 3 bases at J, with 14 bases between. General study points: Characteristic of ankylosing spondylitis blood, it appeared, was a TCR beta motif comprising about eight highly homologous variants. Relatively rare in peripheral blood, disease-linked clones were also CD8+. Researchers reportedly found disease-linked clones significantly enriched in matched ankylosing spondylitis synovial fluid.

This clonotype showed up just a few times. Its antigen is not known. Sequenced: blood, either unsorted or a sorted T cell fraction (not recorded which). The sequence was obtained from a male donor with ankylosing spondylitis. The rearrangement uses TRBV27 and TRBJ1-1; no definite D call. CDR3 protein: CASRPISSYTEAFF. The CDR3 coding sequence is TGTGCCAGCAGGCCGATATCGTCGTACACTGAAGCTTTCTTT.